Listed here is a single TCR beta chain. The source of the sample is a study of T cell changes during pregnancy in multiple sclerosis. Sequenced by immunoSEQ multiplex PCR; TCRdb stores in-frame clones only, minus some. The sample comprises approximately 80,000 clones, 85% to 95% of which are singletons, and more than 0.75% rests with the top ten. Unmatched junction bases numbered 8, after V lost 5 bases and J lost 3 bases. The germline gives CDR1 SGHAT, CDR2 FQNNGV. CDR3 size: 15 residues. The sequencing here drew on peripheral blood, taken in the second trimester of pregnancy. V is TRBV11-2 and J is TRBJ2-7; 9 bases map to TRBD2. The sequence derives from a female donor in good health, enrolled as a control in a pregnancy study. CDR3 region: CASSPTSGGIYEQYF. The CDR3 region has the DNA TGTGCCAGCAGCCCGACTAGCGGAGGAATCTACGAGCAGTACTTC.